The rows below give T cell receptor beta chains drawn from one sample of a study of T cell responses to AZD1222 COVID-19 vaccine. TCRdb keeps only in-frame clones here, not all; method: immunoSEQ multiplex PCR. The profile covers 130,000 to 150,000 clones, with about 90% appearing a single time and 5.2% taken by the ten largest. Sequencing was performed on peripheral blood, taken on day 0 of AZD1222 vaccination. These receptors were collected from an adult in good health. CDR3s include the opening cysteine and the closing phenylalanine or tryptophan. A D gene is named only where the DNA matches it firmly. Clone size is not always given. Where it is, it says once, few, many or a class for expanded clones.

J,D,size,V,CDR3,DNA
TRBJ2-7,-,-,TRBV3-1/TRBV3-2,CASSQDRALSYEQYF,TGTGCCAGCAGCCAAGATCGGGCTCTCTCCTACGAGCAGTACTTC
TRBJ2-7,-,-,TRBV4-1,CASSQGGYEQYF,TGCGCCAGCAGCCAAGGGGGCTACGAGCAGTACTTC
TRBJ2-7,TRBD1,few,TRBV18,CASSPPGQAYEQYF,TGTGCCAGCTCACCACCGGGACAGGCCTACGAGCAGTACTTC
TRBJ2-1,-,-,TRBV6-6,CASSYPVPGINEQFF,TGTGCCAGCAGTTACCCTGTCCCCGGAATTAATGAGCAGTTCTTC
TRBJ2-1,-,-,TRBV27,CASSLPDEYNEQFF,TGTGCCAGCAGTTTACCAGACGAATACAATGAGCAGTTCTTC
TRBJ2-7,TRBD2,-,TRBV7-2,CASSLVPRGSGGFREQYF,TGTGCCAGCAGCTTAGTTCCCAGGGGTAGCGGGGGGTTTCGCGAGCAGTACTTC
TRBJ2-5,-,-,TRBV7-9,CASSLVSLETQYF,TGTGCCAGCAGCTTAGTGAGCTTGGAGACCCAGTACTTC
TRBJ1-4,-,once,TRBV11-2,CASSFYTRGEKLFF,TGTGCCAGCAGCTTTTATACAAGAGGGGAAAAACTGTTTTTT
TRBJ1-6,TRBD1,-,TRBV6-1,CASSAPAGGWGSPLHF,TGTGCCAGCAGTGCACCTGCAGGGGGCTGGGGTTCACCCCTCCACTTT
TRBJ2-2,-,-,TRBV24-1,CATSDLQGREGASTGELFF,TGTGCCACCAGTGATTTGCAGGGTAGGGAGGGGGCCAGCACCGGGGAGCTGTTTTTT
TRBJ1-1,-,-,TRBV28,CASSLWDPHTEAFF,TGTGCCAGCAGTTTATGGGATCCCCACACTGAAGCTTTCTTT
TRBJ1-1,TRBD1,-,TRBV6-2/TRBV6-3,CASSYSWTGPAKQGAFF,TGTGCCAGCAGTTACTCTTGGACAGGTCCAGCAAAGCAAGGAGCTTTCTTT
TRBJ1-2,TRBD1,once,TRBV29-1,CSVSAQGKGYTF,TGCAGCGTGTCCGCACAGGGGAAGGGCTACACCTTC
TRBJ2-7,-,-,TRBV12-3/TRBV12-4,CASTPTGPYEQYF,TGTGCCAGCACCCCGACAGGACCCTACGAGCAGTACTTC
TRBJ2-3,TRBD2,-,TRBV6-4,CASSDSGTSRTDTQYF,TGTGCCAGCAGTGACTCCGGGACTAGCCGAACAGATACGCAGTATTTT
TRBJ2-3,TRBD1,once,TRBV9,CASSPDRGFGTDTQYF,TGTGCCAGCAGCCCGGACAGGGGGTTTGGTACAGATACGCAGTATTTT
TRBJ1-6,-,-,TRBV7-2,CASSLTATQSPLHF,TGTGCCAGCAGCTTGACAGCCACCCAGTCACCCCTCCACTTT
TRBJ2-1,-,-,TRBV24-1,CATSDLGLGDNEQFF,TGTGCCACCAGTGATTTGGGGTTAGGGGACAATGAGCAGTTCTTC
TRBJ2-5,-,-,TRBV11-2,CASSLEAGTETQYF,TGTGCCAGCAGCTTAGAGGCAGGGACTGAGACCCAGTACTTC
TRBJ2-1,-,-,TRBV6-5,CASSYSLVHEQFF,TGTGCCAGCAGTTACTCGTTAGTCCATGAGCAGTTCTTC
TRBJ2-1,TRBD2,-,TRBV19,CASSIIAGPYNEQFF,TGTGCCAGTAGTATCATAGCGGGACCCTACAATGAGCAGTTCTTC
TRBJ1-5,TRBD1,-,TRBV19,CASSIRTGPQPQHF,TGTGCCAGTAGTATAAGGACAGGGCCTCAGCCCCAGCATTTT
TRBJ1-2,-,once,TRBV7-8,CASSFPGAIYGYTF,TGTGCCAGCAGCTTCCCGGGAGCCATTTATGGCTACACCTTC
TRBJ2-1,-,once,TRBV5-4,CASSLGRSYNEQFF,TGTGCCAGCAGCTTGGGTCGCTCCTACAATGAGCAGTTCTTC
TRBJ1-1,-,-,TRBV4-3,CASSQAAGGNTEAFF,TGCGCCAGCAGCCAAGCGGCAGGCGGGAACACTGAAGCTTTCTTT
TRBJ2-3,-,-,TRBV25-1,CASSGSGAAWTDTQYF,TGTGCCAGCAGTGGCTCTGGGGCAGCTTGGACAGATACGCAGTATTTT
TRBJ1-5,-,few,TRBV5-5,CASSLFEHQPQHF,TGTGCCAGCAGCTTGTTTGAACACCAGCCCCAGCATTTT
TRBJ2-7,TRBD2,-,TRBV4-1,CASSQGGEGEQYF,TGCGCCAGCAGCCAAGGTGGGGAGGGCGAGCAGTACTTC
TRBJ2-3,-,-,TRBV4-1,CASSQAVGHSGDTQYF,TGCGCCAGCAGCCAAGCGGTGGGCCACTCCGGGGATACGCAGTATTTT
TRBJ2-7,TRBD2,-,TRBV2,CASSRGRGGEQYF,TGTGCCAGCAGTCGTGGACGGGGAGGGGAGCAGTACTTC
TRBJ1-3,-,-,TRBV7-2,CASSLDSSGNTIYF,TGTGCCAGCAGCTTAGACAGCTCTGGAAACACCATATATTTT
TRBJ2-7,-,once,TRBV12-3/TRBV12-4,CASTPVKTGEQYF,TGTGCCAGCACCCCCGTAAAAACGGGAGAGCAGTACTTC
TRBJ2-1,-,-,TRBV20-1,CSASHQMVGRSNEQFF,TGCAGTGCTAGTCATCAGATGGTGGGGCGGTCCAATGAGCAGTTCTTC
TRBJ1-6,TRBD1,-,TRBV7-9,CASSSRQGASSPLHF,TGTGCCAGCAGCTCAAGACAGGGGGCAAGTTCACCCCTCCACTTT
TRBJ1-1,-,-,TRBV18,CASSPRQIDTEAFF,TGTGCCAGCTCACCACGTCAAATTGACACTGAAGCTTTCTTT
TRBJ1-5,-,-,TRBV28,CASSIFRGTQPQHF,TGTGCCAGCAGCATTTTCAGGGGAACTCAGCCCCAGCATTTT
TRBJ1-5,-,-,TRBV5-6,CASSLGPGGNQPQHF,TGTGCCAGCAGCTTAGGACCCGGGGGCAATCAGCCCCAGCATTTT
TRBJ2-3,TRBD2,-,TRBV5-1,CASSVRPAGLGDTQYF,TGCGCCAGCAGCGTACGGCCAGCGGGGCTGGGGGATACGCAGTATTTT
TRBJ2-5,-,-,TRBV6-5,CASTAQNQETQYF,TGTGCCAGCACCGCACAGAACCAAGAGACCCAGTACTTC
TRBJ1-3,TRBD1,-,TRBV11-3,CASSQYRDRASGNTIYF,TGTGCCAGCAGTCAATACCGGGACAGGGCGTCTGGAAACACCATATATTTT
TRBJ1-3,-,-,TRBV11-2,CASSSRSPRGVGNTIYF,TGTGCCAGCAGCTCCCGGTCGCCGAGGGGCGTTGGAAACACCATATATTTT
TRBJ1-5,TRBD1,-,TRBV19,CASSIQQGAGNQPQHF,TGTGCCAGTAGTATCCAGCAGGGGGCTGGCAATCAGCCCCAGCATTTT
TRBJ2-3,-,-,TRBV12-5,CASGLVGTDTQYF,TGTGCTAGTGGTTTGGTAGGGACAGATACGCAGTATTTT
TRBJ2-3,-,once,TRBV7-3,CASSLVGGAILSTDTQYF,TGTGCCAGCAGCTTAGTAGGCGGGGCGATTCTAAGCACAGATACGCAGTATTTT
TRBJ1-5,TRBD1,-,TRBV11-2,CASSPDRGENQPQHF,TGTGCCAGCAGTCCAGACAGGGGGGAGAATCAGCCCCAGCATTTT
TRBJ2-1,-,-,TRBV6-4,CASSQYGRSSYNEQFF,TGTGCCAGCAGCCAATACGGACGGAGCTCCTACAATGAGCAGTTCTTC
TRBJ2-1,-,-,TRBV24-1,CATSDSDWSSYNEQFF,TGTGCCACCAGTGACTCTGACTGGAGCTCCTACAATGAGCAGTTCTTC
TRBJ1-6,-,-,TRBV4-1,CASSETPNNRNSPLHF,TGCGCCAGCAGCGAAACGCCGAACAATCGTAATTCACCCCTCCACTTT
TRBJ2-1,TRBD1,-,TRBV18,CASSYGTVSYNEQFF,TGTGCCAGCTCCTACGGGACAGTCTCCTACAATGAGCAGTTCTTC
TRBJ1-5,-,-,TRBV4-3,CASSQDSGRLYQPQHF,TGCGCCAGCAGCCAAGATTCAGGCAGATTGTATCAGCCCCAGCATTTT
TRBJ1-3,-,-,TRBV7-6,CASTEDVSSGNTIYF,TGTGCCAGCACCGAAGACGTGAGCTCTGGAAACACCATATATTTT
TRBJ2-2,TRBD2,once,TRBV7-2,CASSLSGGGNTGELFF,TGTGCCAGCAGCTTAAGTGGCGGGGGGAACACCGGGGAGCTGTTTTTT
TRBJ1-3,TRBD1,-,TRBV2,CASTPRTGYSGNTIYF,TGTGCCAGCACCCCCCGGACAGGGTATTCTGGAAACACCATATATTTT
TRBJ1-6,-,-,TRBV4-1,CASSQGWSGGMSPLHF,TGCGCCAGCAGCCAAGGATGGTCCGGGGGGATGTCACCCCTCCACTTT
TRBJ2-2,-,many,TRBV7-6,CASSLASGELFF,TGTGCCAGCAGCTTAGCTTCCGGGGAGCTGTTTTTT